The clone carrying this T cell receptor beta chain was observed a single time. Its antigen is currently unknown. Trimming at V came to 4 bases and at J to 6 bases, leaving 6 bases not matched to a gene. CDR1 is MNHEY, CDR2 SVGAGI, per germline. This CDR3 is built from 14 residues. This sample stems from a study of cytomegalovirus exposure and HLA in healthy donors. The study, taken as a whole, reports: A later look showed TCR association rates differing by HLA locus, highest for DRB1 and lowest for HLA-C. Analyzed later, most CMV-associated TCR beta chains appeared HLA-restricted. Three CMV-associated chains proved CMV antigen-specific in vitro. V segments that were indistinguishable, TRBV6-2 and TRBV6-3 among them, were omitted from analysis.

The PCR used 60 Vbeta and 13 Jbeta primers. The repertoire was sequenced with immunoSEQ multiplex PCR; TCRdb's copy has only in-frame clones and lacks some. The sample has some 130,000 clones; 75% to 80% are singletons. The specimen sequenced was PBMCs. The gene calls are TRBV6-5 and TRBJ2-7; TRBD1 matches at 10 bases. The clonotype comes from a male donor in good health and CMV-seronegative. The CDR3 coding sequence is TGTGCCAGCAGTTCCGGGACAGGGGACTCCGAGCAGTACTTC. Amino acids: CASSSGTGDSEQYF.